What follows are 9 T cell receptor beta chains derived from one specimen sequenced in a study of identical twins. One entry per CDR3 protein results from TCRdb running MiXCR on the 5' RACE reads. Of approximately 410,000 distinct CDR3 sequences in the sample, approximately 18% are singletons; the top ten hold approximately 12%. Source material: naive T cells sorted from blood. These receptors were collected from a man aged 50 to 60 in good health.

The genes are TRBV6-1 and TRBJ1-2; D remains ambiguous. Germline V gene sequence: CDR1 MNHNS, CDR2 SASEGT. This CDR3 spans 15 amino acids. The V end lost 2 bases, the J end lost 5 bases, and 15 bases lay between the germline ends. The CDR3 DNA reads TGTGCCAGCAGTGAATCCATTGGGCGGACGTATGGCTACACCTTC. This gives the protein CASSESIGRTYGYTF.

V gene TRBV7-6 combines with J gene TRBJ2-7; tentative D call: TRBD1 (6 bases). V was clipped by 1 base and J by 0 bases, with 13 bases between them. The CDR3 is 16 amino acids. Germline V gives CDR1 SGHVS, CDR2 FNYEAQ. The CDR3 protein is CASSLDAQGLSYEQYF. CDR3 bases: TGTGCCAGCAGCTTAGATGCACAGGGCCTCTCCTACGAGCAGTACTTC.

The CDR3 DNA follows: TGTGCCAGCAGCTTAGGGCGGGAGAGCAATGAGCAGTTCTTC. It translates to CASSLGRESNEQFF. This sequence joins TRBV7-9 and TRBJ2-1, with 7 bases that match TRBD2. The CDR3 has 14 amino acids. With 1 base clipped from V and 6 bases from J, the junction kept 3 bases outside the gene matches. The germline V gene has CDR1 SEHNR and CDR2 FQNEAQ (reference sequence).

This clonotype was detected many times. V usage is TRBV20-1 and J usage is TRBJ1-1, with D possibly being TRBD1 (6 bases). The CDR3 consists of 14 residues. CDR1 and CDR2 (germline): DFQATT, SNEGSKA (reference sequence). V was shortened by 6 bases and J by 0 bases, with 14 bases between the two germline ends. CDR3 in amino acids: CSAPQGTMNTEAFF. CDR3 nucleotides: TGCAGTGCGCCACAGGGTACTATGAACACTGAAGCTTTCTTT.

V and J are TRBV2 and TRBJ2-2; D is unresolved. The germline gives CDR1 SNHLY, CDR2 FYNNEI. The V and J ends lost 3 bases and 0 bases respectively, with 8 bases between them. This CDR3 is 15 amino acids long. The CDR3 nucleotides read TGTGCCAGCAGTGAGAGCAGGTCGAACACCGGGGAGCTGTTTTTT. It codes for CASSESRSNTGELFF.

J is TRBJ1-1 and V is TRBV20-1; D remains unclear. Per the germline V gene, CDR1 is DFQATT and CDR2 is SNEGSKA (reference sequence). The V and J ends lost 3 bases and 0 bases respectively, with 11 bases between them. The CDR3 contains 14 residues. The CDR3 spells CSARDGVVNTEAFF. CDR3 nucleotides: TGCAGTGCTAGGGACGGCGTCGTGAACACTGAAGCTTTCTTT.

The chain couples TRBV11-2 to TRBJ2-3; TRBD2 matches at 9 bases. Germline loops: CDR1 SGHAT, CDR2 FQNNGV. The trim removed 5 bases at V and 5 bases at J, leaving 8 bases unmatched. This CDR3 has 15 amino acids. Written as DNA, the CDR3 is TGTGCCAGCAGCACCCAGCGGGGGGTTGGAGATACGCAGTATTTT. Translation gives CASSTQRGVGDTQYF.

This clonotype appeared a few times. The J gene is TRBJ2-5, the V gene TRBV4-3, with 8 bases lining up with TRBD1. The V and J ends lost 4 bases and 5 bases, in that order; junction bases with no gene match: 9. Germline CDR1 reads LGHNA; CDR2 reads YSLEER. This CDR3 is built from 15 residues. In DNA, the CDR3 is TGCGCCAGCAGCCGATCCGCTACAGGGGGGGAGACCCAGTACTTC. Amino acids: CASSRSATGGETQYF.

This chain joins TRBV7-2 and TRBJ1-1; D gene ambiguous. Germline values: CDR1 SGHTA, CDR2 FQGNSA. The CDR3 has 13 residues. V shed 5 bases and J shed 0 bases, with 7 bases lying between them. As DNA, the CDR3 is TGTGCCAGCAGCACAATCATGAACACTGAAGCTTTCTTT. Amino acid sequence: CASSTIMNTEAFF.